Detailed here is one T cell receptor beta chain. Original data processing: By means of reference gene primer amplification, nucleated cell counts were estimated. Sequenced by immunoSEQ multiplex PCR; TCRdb stores in-frame clones only, minus some. V and J calls and clone size come straight from that table; D and trimming were deduced from the DNA. The data show some 140,000 clones, with 70% to 85% seen just once and 0.6% to 0.65% held by the top ten. These data are taken from a study of blood T cell repertoires in COVID-19. Across the whole study: Researchers got acute and convalescent COVID-19 samples from the United States, Italy and Spain. The analysed material was cDNA or gDNA that came from T cells, B-cell-depleted T cells, or PBMCs.

In Seattle, patients joined the study during active infection and were tracked longitudinally. Germline V CDR1 and CDR2: SGHTA, FQGNSA. The CDR3 spans 15 residues. Trimming cost V 4 bases and J 4 bases; bases outside gene matches: 5. What was sequenced was peripheral blood. The chain uses TRBV7-2 and TRBJ1-5; 9 positions match TRBD1. This TCR was recovered from a man in his sixties with COVID-19, enrolled during active disease. The CDR3 DNA sequence: TGTGCCAGCAGCTCCGGACAGGGGAGGAATCAGCCCCAGCATTTT. As protein: CASSSGQGRNQPQHF.